This T cell receptor beta chain was captured in a study of blood T cell repertoires in COVID-19. Turning to the study itself: The study drew acute and convalescent COVID-19 samples from the United States, Italy and Spain. PBMCs, B-cell-depleted T cells, or T cells were the source of the cDNA or gDNA that made up the material.

V was clipped by 4 bases and J by 6 bases, with 16 bases between them. Germline CDR1 and CDR2: MGHRA and YSYEKL. The CDR3 is 14 residues long. How the authors handled the data: Reference gene primer amplification gave nucleated cell count estimates. Assay: immunoSEQ multiplex PCR; the TCRdb copy retains only in-frame clones and omits some. V, J and clone size were drawn from that table, and D and trimming were deduced from the DNA. Among about 280,000 clones listed, 85% were seen once. The chain uses TRBV4-1 and TRBJ2-7; tentative D call: TRBD2 (5 bases). The receptor was isolated from a man aged 45-65 years with active or convalescent COVID-19. Sequencing was carried out using peripheral blood. The CDR3 coding sequence is TGCGCCAGCAGCCTCCAACTAGTTTCCCCCGAGCAGTACTTC. Translation gives CASSLQLVSPEQYF.